A selection of T cell receptor beta chains follows, all from one sample in a study of monozygotic twins with cystic fibrosis. Measured with immunoSEQ multiplex PCR; TCRdb has only the in-frame clones, and not every one. The sample consists of over 9,500 clones, roughly 85% of them appearing once. Sequences were obtained from blood. These receptor sequences come from a man between 18 and 29 years old with cystic fibrosis. Each CDR3 is given without its conserved first and last residue.

TRBV29-1 10 SVAGANEKLF
TRBV11-2 14 ASSLPRWSHGEKLF
TRBV7-8 10 ASSARGDEQY
TRBV6-1 12 ASSPTGGNQPQH
TRBV10-3 14 AISDIIGKSYNEQF
TRBV29-1 12 SGSGGLWEETQY
TRBV4-3 17 ASSQDLGGSRTLWDGYT
TRBV30 10 AWSGQTDTQY
TRBV28 15 ASNLGLAGVNTGELF
TRBV6-6 12 ASIPRESSGTQY
TRBV9 11 ASSGPMQDTQY
TRBV28 11 ASSLGSLYEQY
TRBV7-6 9 ASSSGDEQY
TRBV30 12 AWSVRRGYNEQF
TRBV6-4 14 ASSDSLDRHTGELF
TRBV5-1 12 ASSPRGGNQPQH
TRBV19 16 ASRPPPGLAGTNSAQY
TRBV10-3 11 ATARTEQETQY
TRBV6-1 13 ASILGEGASYEQY
TRBV7-9 11 ASSFIGGETQY
TRBV9 11 ASSVDSVDTQY
TRBV7-9 13 ASSQGWGFGNTIY
TRBV4-1 16 ASSQYSGRPLSTDTQY
TRBV6-1 13 ASSVRATYQETQY
TRBV27 11 ASSPRGEGGYT
TRBV19 12 ASSTRTETYEQY
TRBV14 15 ASSPWGLAGEPNEQF
TRBV6-1 9 ASTRGETQY
TRBV19 12 ASSIVDRGTEAF
TRBV10-3 13 AISEGQEGNQPQH
TRBV7-7 13 ASSGSGGNKETQY
TRBV2 11 ASAGGVYYGYT
TRBV4-1 11 ASSPGFQNEQF
TRBV4-1 12 ASSHVARGDGYT
TRBV5-1 12 ASTSGSYNSPLH
TRBV30 15 AWSRSSGRVGTYEQY
TRBV7-9 14 ASSLLGHISGNTIY
TRBV14 14 ASSPGTSSYNSPLH
TRBV27 14 ASTPGLAGRTDTQY
TRBV19 15 ASSPSQTLAGVSPSY
TRBV7-6 14 ASSLDQTSGRETQY
TRBV4-1 12 ASSPTGTHYEQY
TRBV7-2 12 ASSLEAGHQPQH
TRBV5-1 12 ASSFAGGRDTQY
TRBV19 12 ASRGRGGDTEAF
TRBV15 11 ATSSALYYEQY